A selection of T cell receptor beta chains follows, all from one sample in a study of blood T cell repertoires in COVID-19. Only in-frame clones appear in the TCRdb table, and some are missing; sequencing was by immunoSEQ multiplex PCR. The repertoire consists of 200,000 to 300,000 clones, with roughly 82% occurring once and the leading ten covering roughly an eighth. Sequencing was done on a sample of peripheral blood. Every receptor here comes from an elderly man with acute or convalescent COVID-19. Each CDR3 is given with its conserved first and last residue. The D gene is left open where the match is weak. Expanded clones are given a class, and other clones once, few, many or no size at all.

14,TRBJ1-4,NA,TRBV25-1,NA,CASSLQGSNEKLFF,TGTGCCAGCAGCCTACAGGGTAGTAATGAAAAACTGTTTTTT
15,TRBJ1-1,NA,TRBV6-5,NA,CASSYSGEGNTEAFF,TGTGCCAGCAGTTACTCCGGGGAGGGAAACACTGAAGCTTTCTTT
13,TRBJ2-2,NA,TRBV5-1,NA,CASRMGETGELFF,TGCGCCAGCAGAATGGGAGAGACCGGGGAGCTGTTTTTT
13,TRBJ1-5,TRBD1,TRBV11-2,NA,CASSQGGNQPQHF,TGTGCCAGCAGCCAGGGGGGCAATCAGCCCCAGCATTTT
13,TRBJ1-5,NA,TRBV28,few,CASRGEDNQPQHF,TGTGCCAGCCGGGGGGAAGACAATCAGCCCCAGCATTTT
13,TRBJ2-5,NA,TRBV2,NA,CASSSQGDETQYF,TGTGCCAGCAGCTCACAGGGTGATGAGACCCAGTACTTC
14,TRBJ1-1,NA,TRBV28,NA,CASSSGSAGTEAFF,TGTGCCAGCAGTTCCGGTTCGGCAGGTACTGAAGCTTTCTTT
14,TRBJ1-1,NA,TRBV19,NA,CASSIARGNTEAFF,TGTGCCAGTAGTATCGCTCGGGGGAACACTGAAGCTTTCTTT
17,TRBJ2-3,NA,TRBV3-1/TRBV3-2,NA,CASSHVRTTTGTDTQYF,TGTGCCAGCAGCCACGTTCGGACTACAACGGGCACAGATACGCAGTATTTT
13,TRBJ1-5,NA,TRBV28,NA,CASSLLGGQPQHF,TGTGCCAGCAGTTTATTGGGAGGGCAGCCCCAGCATTTT
15,TRBJ2-7,TRBD1,TRBV6-5,once,CASSPYDRGRQEQYF,TGTGCCAGCAGTCCCTACGACAGGGGCCGGCAAGAGCAGTACTTC
16,TRBJ2-5,TRBD2,TRBV14,NA,CASGTSGRTNQETQYF,TGTGCCAGCGGGACTAGCGGGAGGACTAATCAAGAGACCCAGTACTTC
19,TRBJ2-2,NA,TRBV5-1,NA,CASSLEATLRARRTGELFF,TGCGCCAGCAGCTTGGAGGCCACTCTTCGGGCGAGGAGGACCGGGGAGCTGTTTTTT
15,TRBJ2-2,TRBD1,TRBV5-4,few,CASSLKGAGTGELFF,TGTGCCAGCAGCTTGAAGGGGGCGGGTACCGGGGAGCTGTTTTTT
11,TRBJ2-1,NA,TRBV29-1,NA,CSVRRENEQFF,TGCAGCGTCAGAAGGGAGAATGAGCAGTTCTTC
15,TRBJ2-3,NA,TRBV5-1,once,CASSLGSLGTDTQYF,TGCGCCAGCAGCTTGGGGTCCCTAGGCACAGATACGCAGTATTTT
13,TRBJ1-2,NA,TRBV28,NA,CASSIQGHYGYTF,TGTGCCAGCAGTATACAGGGCCACTATGGCTACACCTTC
14,TRBJ2-2,NA,TRBV2,NA,CASSVRTNTGELFF,TGTGCCAGCAGCGTGAGGACGAACACCGGGGAGCTGTTTTTT
13,TRBJ2-7,NA,TRBV5-4,once,CASSTTGTYEQYF,TGTGCCAGCAGCACCACAGGAACCTACGAGCAGTACTTC
16,TRBJ2-3,NA,TRBV24-1,NA,CATSDPDTASTDTQYF,TGTGCCACCAGTGATCCAGACACGGCTAGCACAGATACGCAGTATTTT
15,TRBJ1-2,NA,TRBV5-6,NA,CASSNAGFSNYGYTF,TGTGCCAGCAGCAATGCGGGGTTCTCTAACTATGGCTACACCTTC
15,TRBJ1-2,TRBD1,TRBV7-6,once,CASSLSGQPASGYTF,TGTGCCAGCAGCTTATCGGGACAGCCCGCGAGCGGCTACACCTTC
15,TRBJ2-1,TRBD2,TRBV18,NA,CASSPRLAGDNEQFF,TGTGCCAGCTCACCAAGGCTAGCGGGAGATAATGAGCAGTTCTTC
14,TRBJ1-1,TRBD1,TRBV27,NA,CASSLSGTAPRAFF,TGTGCCAGCAGTTTATCGGGGACAGCGCCTAGGGCTTTCTTT
15,TRBJ2-1,NA,TRBV27,NA,CASSPGAGTYNEQFF,TGTGCCAGCAGTCCAGGGGCAGGCACCTACAATGAGCAGTTCTTC
14,TRBJ1-1,NA,TRBV9,NA,CASSEQQGYTEAFF,TGTGCCAGCAGCGAGCAACAGGGTTACACTGAAGCTTTCTTT
17,TRBJ2-6,TRBD1,TRBV9,NA,CASSVAGQGAGANVLTF,TGTGCCAGCAGCGTAGCTGGACAGGGGGCTGGGGCCAACGTCCTGACTTTC
13,TRBJ1-5,NA,TRBV10-3,NA,CAISEGLNQPQHF,TGTGCCATCAGTGAGGGACTCAATCAGCCCCAGCATTTT
16,TRBJ2-2,TRBD2,TRBV27,once,CASSPIAAGAIGELFF,TGTGCCAGCAGTCCAATAGCAGCGGGGGCGATCGGGGAGCTGTTTTTT
15,TRBJ2-7,TRBD1,TRBV2,NA,CASRRQGLSSYEQYF,TGTGCCAGCAGACGACAGGGCTTAAGCTCCTACGAGCAGTACTTC
16,TRBJ2-2,NA,TRBV21-1,NA,CASSKGVGGGTGELFF,NA
14,TRBJ1-5,TRBD1,TRBV2,NA,CASSTGTENQPQHF,TGTGCCAGCAGTACCGGGACAGAGAATCAACCCCAGCATTTT
17,TRBJ2-1,TRBD1,TRBV4-2,NA,CASSRAGQGAREDEQFF,TGTGCCAGCAGCCGAGCCGGACAGGGGGCGCGTGAGGATGAGCAGTTCTTC
12,TRBJ1-5,NA,TRBV29-1,few,CSVVEGNQPQHF,TGCAGCGTTGTGGAGGGGAATCAGCCCCAGCATTTT
16,TRBJ2-2,TRBD1,TRBV9,NA,CASNSGQLANTGELFF,TGTGCCAGCAACTCGGGACAGTTAGCGAACACCGGGGAGCTGTTTTTT
11,TRBJ1-3,NA,TRBV20-1,NA,CSAHTGNTIYF,TGCAGTGCCCACACGGGAAACACCATATATTTT
22,TRBJ1-5,TRBD1,TRBV19,once,CASSIFVLGTGRGLRSNQPQHF,TGTGCCAGTAGTATTTTTGTTTTGGGGACGGGCAGGGGGCTAAGGAGCAATCAGCCCCAGCATTTT
14,TRBJ1-2,TRBD1,TRBV2,NA,CASSEGQGAYGYTF,TGTGCCAGCAGTGAGGGACAGGGGGCCTATGGCTACACCTTC
14,TRBJ2-1,TRBD1,TRBV5-1,NA,CASSPRDRDNEQFF,TGCGCCAGCAGCCCGAGGGACAGGGACAATGAGCAGTTCTTC
15,TRBJ2-2,TRBD1,TRBV10-3,NA,CAITPGQEGTGELFF,TGTGCCATCACCCCCGGACAGGAAGGAACCGGGGAGCTGTTTTTT
14,TRBJ1-1,TRBD1,TRBV28,NA,CASHGQGRNTEAFF,TGTGCCAGCCACGGACAGGGCAGGAACACTGAAGCTTTCTTT
16,TRBJ1-5,NA,TRBV19,NA,CASSIGRGGVGQPQHF,TGTGCCAGTAGTATAGGGAGGGGGGGCGTCGGACAGCCCCAGCATTTT
13,TRBJ2-1,NA,TRBV15,NA,CATRRSSYNEQFF,TGTGCCACCAGGCGGAGCTCCTACAATGAGCAGTTCTTC
13,TRBJ2-5,NA,TRBV4-1,NA,CASSSQGRETQYF,TGCGCCAGCAGCTCCCAGGGGCGGGAGACCCAGTACTTC
15,TRBJ1-1,TRBD1,TRBV4-2,NA,CASSLRTGEDTEAFF,TGTGCCAGCAGCCTGCGGACAGGGGAGGACACTGAAGCTTTCTTT
17,TRBJ2-2,TRBD2,TRBV28,NA,CASSLSGGGRNTGELFF,TGTGCCAGCAGTTTATCGGGCGGGGGGCGAAACACCGGGGAGCTGTTTTTT
15,TRBJ2-6,TRBD1,TRBV10-3,once,CAISRQGAGANVLTF,TGTGCCATCAGTAGACAGGGGGCTGGGGCCAACGTCCTGACTTTC
14,TRBJ1-2,NA,TRBV28,once,CASRSTATNYGYTF,TGTGCCAGCAGGTCGACAGCTACTAACTATGGCTACACCTTC
17,TRBJ1-4,TRBD1,TRBV5-1,NA,CASSLYGQGASNEKLFF,TGCGCCAGCAGCTTATATGGACAGGGGGCGAGTAATGAAAAACTGTTTTTT
14,TRBJ2-5,NA,TRBV7-9,NA,CASSLGEYQETQYF,TGTGCCAGCAGCTTAGGGGAGTACCAAGAGACCCAGTACTTC
14,TRBJ2-7,TRBD2,TRBV6-5,NA,CASSLGLAGTTQYF,TGTGCCAGCAGCCTGGGACTAGCGGGAACAACCCAGTACTTC
14,TRBJ2-3,NA,TRBV10-3,few,CAISARGWTDTQYF,TGTGCCATCAGTGCTAGGGGGTGGACAGATACGCAGTATTTT
11,TRBJ2-1,TRBD2,TRBV29-1,NA,CSAPTSGRQFF,TGCAGCGCCCCGACTAGCGGGAGACAGTTCTTC
14,TRBJ1-1,NA,TRBV28,once,CASRNTLSNTEAFF,TGTGCCAGCAGAAATACACTATCGAACACTGAAGCTTTCTTT
12,TRBJ1-1,NA,TRBV6-5,NA,CASSDRYTEAFF,TGTGCCAGCAGCGACAGGTACACTGAAGCTTTCTTT